This is a list of T cell receptor beta chains from one sample in a study of chemoradiotherapy in HPV16-positive cancers. TCRdb's copy holds only in-frame clones and misses some; the assay was immunoSEQ multiplex PCR. In the table there are approximately 14,000 clones, roughly 88% of which are singletons. The source was blood, collected from a patient who underwent chemoradiotherapy. Every receptor here comes from a human donor with HPV-associated anogenital cancer. Each CDR3 is given with its conserved first and last residue. A D gene is named only where the DNA matches it firmly.

J | V | D | length | DNA | CDR3
TRBJ1-1 | TRBV7-1 | NA | 13 | TGTGCCAGCAGCTCCCTCCCCGGAAGGCGAGCTTTCTTT | CASSSLPGRRAFF
TRBJ2-7 | TRBV27 | NA | 13 | TGTGCCAGCAGCCCTAGGGGCCTTTTCGGGCAGTACTTC | CASSPRGLFGQYF
TRBJ2-6 | TRBV7-2 | NA | 17 | TGTGCCAGCAGCTTCTCCGTCAGCAACTCTGGGGCCAACGTCCTGACTTTC | CASSFSVSNSGANVLTF
TRBJ2-1 | TRBV9 | NA | 15 | TGTGCCAGCAGCGTAGACCCGAGCTCCTACAATGAGCAGTTCTTC | CASSVDPSSYNEQFF
TRBJ1-5 | TRBV15 | NA | 12 | TGTGCCACCAGCAGAGGGAATCAGCCCCAGCATTTT | CATSRGNQPQHF
TRBJ2-7 | TRBV29-1 | TRBD1 | 13 | TGCAGCGTAGGACAGGGGACAACCTACGAGCAGTACTTC | CSVGQGTTYEQYF
TRBJ2-7 | TRBV19 | TRBD1 | 15 | TGTGCCAGTAGCCCGACCGGGACAGGGCTACTCGAGCAGTACTTC | CASSPTGTGLLEQYF
TRBJ2-5 | TRBV11-2 | NA | 15 | TGTGCCAGCAACTTATACGGGGGGCCGGGGGAGACCCAGTACTTC | CASNLYGGPGETQYF
TRBJ2-4 | TRBV30 | NA | 16 | TGTGCCTGGAGCCCGGACACTAGACTTCCCAAAAACATTCAGTACTTC | CAWSPDTRLPKNIQYF
TRBJ2-3 | TRBV7-9 | NA | 16 | TGTGCCAGCAGCTTATCTCCCTCTGGGGTCGGAGATACGCAGTATTTT | CASSLSPSGVGDTQYF
TRBJ2-1 | TRBV11-3 | TRBD1 | 17 | TGTGCCAGCAGCTTGGGGGACAGCGGCGTACCTGATGGTGAGCAGTTCTTC | CASSLGDSGVPDGEQFF
TRBJ2-7 | TRBV6-1 | TRBD1 | 14 | TGTGCCAGCAGGACCGGGACAGGGGGCTTCGAGCAGTACTTC | CASRTGTGGFEQYF
TRBJ1-5 | TRBV7-8 | NA | 14 | TGTGCCAGCAGCCCCCGAATGAGCAATCAGCCCCAGCATTTT | CASSPRMSNQPQHF
TRBJ1-5 | TRBV6-1 | NA | 11 | TGTGCCAGCAGTGAGCTGAGGCCCCAGCATTTT | CASSELRPQHF
TRBJ2-7 | TRBV5-1 | TRBD1 | 15 | TGCGCCAGCAAGACGAGACAGGGGAGCTCCTACGAGCAGTACTTC | CASKTRQGSSYEQYF